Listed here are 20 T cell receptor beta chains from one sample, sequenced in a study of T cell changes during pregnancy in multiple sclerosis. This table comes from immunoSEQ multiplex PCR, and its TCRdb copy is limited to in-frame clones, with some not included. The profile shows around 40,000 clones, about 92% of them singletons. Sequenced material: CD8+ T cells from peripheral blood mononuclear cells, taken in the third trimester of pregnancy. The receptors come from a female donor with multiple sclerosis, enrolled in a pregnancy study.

The CDR3 DNA reads as TGCGCCAGCAGCCAGGCAACGGGGTCGGGCCCAGATACGCAGTATTTT. Its translation is CASSQATGSGPDTQYF. V usage is TRBV4-3 and J usage is TRBJ2-3; D is possibly TRBD2 (5 bases). The V end lost 3 bases, the J end lost 4 bases, and 17 bases lay between the germline ends. CDR3 length equals 16 residues. Germline V lookup: CDR1 LGHNA, CDR2 YSLEER.

CDR3 in amino acids: CASSQVGSGTYEQYF. The CDR3 DNA follows: TGTGCCAGCAGCCAAGTCGGTAGCGGGACCTACGAGCAGTACTTC. The rearrangement uses TRBV4-2 and TRBJ2-7; 8 positions agree with TRBD2. The V gene end was trimmed by 1 base and the J gene end by 2 bases; junction bases not matched to a gene: 4. Germline CDR1 LGHNA, CDR2 YNFKEQ. This CDR3 comprises 15 residues.

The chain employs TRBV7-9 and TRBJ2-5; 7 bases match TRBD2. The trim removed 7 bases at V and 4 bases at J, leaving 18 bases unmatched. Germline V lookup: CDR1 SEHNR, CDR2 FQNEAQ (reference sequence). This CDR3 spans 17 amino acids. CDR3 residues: CASTLTERDPLGETQYF. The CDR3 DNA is TGTGCCAGCACCCTAACCGAGCGGGACCCTTTGGGAGAGACCCAGTACTTC. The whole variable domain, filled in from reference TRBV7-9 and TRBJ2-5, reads DTGVSQNPRHKITKRGQNVTFRCDPISEHNRLYWYRQTLGQGPEFLTYFQNEAQLEKSRLLSDRFSAERPKGSFSTLEIQRTEQGDSAMYLCASTLTERDPLGETQYFGPGTRLLVL.

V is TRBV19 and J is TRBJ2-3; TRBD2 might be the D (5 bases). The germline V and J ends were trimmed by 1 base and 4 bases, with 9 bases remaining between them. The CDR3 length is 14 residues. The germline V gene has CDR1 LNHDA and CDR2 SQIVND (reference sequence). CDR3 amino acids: CASSIVGNADTQYF. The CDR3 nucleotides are TGTGCCAGTAGTATAGTCGGGAACGCAGATACGCAGTATTTT.

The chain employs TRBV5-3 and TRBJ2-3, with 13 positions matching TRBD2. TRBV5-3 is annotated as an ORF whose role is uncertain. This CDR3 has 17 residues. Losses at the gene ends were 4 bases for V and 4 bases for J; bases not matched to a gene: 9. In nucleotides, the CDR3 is TGTGCCAGAAGCCGCACGGAACTAGCGGGAGGGGCAGATACGCAGTATTTT. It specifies CARSRTELAGGADTQYF.

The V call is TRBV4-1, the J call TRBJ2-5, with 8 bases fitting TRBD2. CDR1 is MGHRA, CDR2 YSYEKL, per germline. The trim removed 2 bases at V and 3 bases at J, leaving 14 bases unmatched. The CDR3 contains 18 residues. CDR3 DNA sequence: TGCGCCAGCAGCCAAAACAAAATTTCACTAGCGGATGAAGAGACCCAGTACTTC. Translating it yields CASSQNKISLADEETQYF.

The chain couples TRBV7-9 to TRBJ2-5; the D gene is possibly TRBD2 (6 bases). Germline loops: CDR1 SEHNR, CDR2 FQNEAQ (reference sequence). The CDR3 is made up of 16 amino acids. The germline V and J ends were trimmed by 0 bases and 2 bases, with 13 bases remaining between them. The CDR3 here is CASSLATPGLQETQYF. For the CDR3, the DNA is TGTGCCAGCAGCTTAGCGACCCCGGGACTTCAAGAGACCCAGTACTTC.

CDR3 DNA: TGTGCCTGTATGGCGACCCCGGAGGGGGCGCCTGGCTACACCTTC. As protein: CACMATPEGAPGYTF. This chain joins TRBV30 and TRBJ1-2; 7 positions agree with TRBD1. Germline V gene data show CDR1 as GTSNPN and CDR2 as SVGIG (reference sequence). The V and J ends lost 6 bases and 7 bases, in that order; junction bases with no gene match: 17. The CDR3 is made up of 15 amino acids.

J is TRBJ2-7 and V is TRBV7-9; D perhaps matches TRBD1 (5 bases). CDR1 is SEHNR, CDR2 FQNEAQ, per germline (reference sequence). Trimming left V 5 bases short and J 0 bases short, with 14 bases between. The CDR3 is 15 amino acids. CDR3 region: CASSPSADSSYEQYF. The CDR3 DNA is TGTGCCAGCAGCCCCAGCGCAGACAGCTCCTACGAGCAGTACTTC.

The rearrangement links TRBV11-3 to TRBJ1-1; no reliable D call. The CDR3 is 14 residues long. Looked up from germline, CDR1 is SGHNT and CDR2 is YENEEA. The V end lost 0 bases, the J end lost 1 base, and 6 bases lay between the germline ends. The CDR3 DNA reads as TGTGCCAGCAGCTTAGAGGGAGGGAACACTGAAGCTTTCTTT. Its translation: CASSLEGGNTEAFF.

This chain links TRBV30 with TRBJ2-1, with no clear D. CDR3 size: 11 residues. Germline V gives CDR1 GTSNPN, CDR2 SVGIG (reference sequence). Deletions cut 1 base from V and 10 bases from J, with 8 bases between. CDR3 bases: TGTGCCTGGAGTGCAATACAAGAGCAGTTCTTC. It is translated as CAWSAIQEQFF.

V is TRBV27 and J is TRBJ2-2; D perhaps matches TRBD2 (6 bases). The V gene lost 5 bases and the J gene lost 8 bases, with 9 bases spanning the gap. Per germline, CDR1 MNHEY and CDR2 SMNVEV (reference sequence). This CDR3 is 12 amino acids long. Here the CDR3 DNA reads TGTGCCAGCAGTAGGAGGGTAGGGGAGCTGTTTTTT. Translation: CASSRRVGELFF.

The DNA of the CDR3 is TGTGCCAGCAACACAGGGGGCGTGGACCAGCCCCAGCATTTT. It codes for CASNTGGVDQPQHF. The rearrangement uses TRBV27 and TRBJ1-5, with 9 bases that match TRBD1. Germline values: CDR1 MNHEY, CDR2 SMNVEV (reference sequence). There are 14 residues in the CDR3. V lost 7 bases, J lost 7 bases, and 8 bases stayed unmatched.

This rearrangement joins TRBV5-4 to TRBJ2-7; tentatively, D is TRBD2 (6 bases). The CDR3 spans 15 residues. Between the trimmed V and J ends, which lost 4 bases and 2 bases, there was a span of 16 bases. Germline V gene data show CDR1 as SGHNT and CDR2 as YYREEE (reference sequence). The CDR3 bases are TGTGCCAGCAGCATCTGGACTGGGGGGACCTACGAGCAGTACTTC. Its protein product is CASSIWTGGTYEQYF.

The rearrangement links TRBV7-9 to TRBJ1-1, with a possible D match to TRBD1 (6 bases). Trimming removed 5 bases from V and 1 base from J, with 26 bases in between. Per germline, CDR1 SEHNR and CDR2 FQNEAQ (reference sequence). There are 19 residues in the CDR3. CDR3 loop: CASSPLGDMATFENTEAFF. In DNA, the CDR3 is TGTGCCAGCAGCCCCTTGGGGGACATGGCAACGTTTGAGAACACTGAAGCTTTCTTT.

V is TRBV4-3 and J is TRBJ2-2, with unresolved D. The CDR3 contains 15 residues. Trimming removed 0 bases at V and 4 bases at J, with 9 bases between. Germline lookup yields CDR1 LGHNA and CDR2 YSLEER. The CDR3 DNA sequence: TGCGCCAGCAGCCAAGACCCTTCTAGCACCGGGGAGCTGTTTTTT. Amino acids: CASSQDPSSTGELFF.

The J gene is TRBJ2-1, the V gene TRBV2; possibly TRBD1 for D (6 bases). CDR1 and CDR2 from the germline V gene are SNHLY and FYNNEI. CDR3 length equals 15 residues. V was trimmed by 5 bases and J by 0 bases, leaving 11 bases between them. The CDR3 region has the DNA TGTGCCAGCAGTTCAGACAGGAGCTCCTACAATGAGCAGTTCTTC. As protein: CASSSDRSSYNEQFF.

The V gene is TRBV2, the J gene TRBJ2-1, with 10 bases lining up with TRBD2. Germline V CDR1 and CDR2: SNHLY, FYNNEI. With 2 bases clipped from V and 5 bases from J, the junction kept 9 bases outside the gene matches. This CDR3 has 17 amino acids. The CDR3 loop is CASSEWSSGSPHNEQFF. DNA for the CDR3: TGTGCCAGCAGTGAATGGTCTAGCGGGAGTCCTCACAATGAGCAGTTCTTC.

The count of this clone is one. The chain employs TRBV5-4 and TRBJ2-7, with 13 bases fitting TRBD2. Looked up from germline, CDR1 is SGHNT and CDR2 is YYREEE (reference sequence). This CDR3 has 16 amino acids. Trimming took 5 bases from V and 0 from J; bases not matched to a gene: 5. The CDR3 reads CASSSGLAGSSYEQYF. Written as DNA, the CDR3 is TGTGCCAGCAGTTCGGGACTAGCGGGGAGCTCCTACGAGCAGTACTTC.

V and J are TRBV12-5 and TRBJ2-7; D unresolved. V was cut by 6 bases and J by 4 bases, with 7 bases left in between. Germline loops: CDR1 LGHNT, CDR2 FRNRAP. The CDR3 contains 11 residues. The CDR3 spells CASGLTYEQYF. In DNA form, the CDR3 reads TGTGCTAGTGGACTAACATACGAGCAGTACTTC.